Below are 27 T cell receptor beta chains sequenced from a single sample in a study of control samples from healthy donors and cancer patients. Assay used: immunoSEQ multiplex PCR; TCRdb lists only in-frame clones, some missing. The sample has approximately 210,000 clones, over 80% seen once. Source material: blood. These receptors were obtained from a young man in good health.

CDR3 residues: CASSEMNRANEQFF. Written as DNA, the CDR3 is TGTGCCAGCAGTGAAATGAACAGAGCCAATGAGCAGTTCTTC. V gene TRBV6-1 combines with J gene TRBJ2-1; D call uncertain. The germline V and J ends were trimmed by 2 bases and 6 bases, with 11 bases remaining between them. Looked up from germline, CDR1 is MNHNS and CDR2 is SASEGT. CDR3 length equals 14 residues.

The V gene is TRBV12-5, the J gene TRBJ1-2; TRBD1 is a possible D gene (5 bases). The CDR3 runs 16 residues. Germline V gives CDR1 LGHNT, CDR2 FRNRAP. The ends were cut back, 2 bases at V and 8 bases at J, with 21 bases in the middle. In DNA, the CDR3 is TGTGCTAGTGGTTTGCCCAATCGGGGCCCTGGAGCCGGCTACACCTTC. Amino acid sequence: CASGLPNRGPGAGYTF.

The CDR3 sequence is CASSSGTGEGYTEAFF. The CDR3 nucleotides read TGCGCCAGCAGCTCCGGGACAGGGGAAGGATACACTGAAGCTTTCTTT. The chain combines TRBV5-1 with TRBJ1-1, with 10 bases fitting TRBD1. J was trimmed by 3 bases and V by 3 bases; bases with no gene match: 8. Germline lookup yields CDR1 SGHRS and CDR2 YFSETQ. The CDR3 contains 16 residues.

The chain recombines TRBV5-1 with TRBJ2-2; perhaps D is TRBD1 or TRBD2 (6 bases each). Germline CDR1 reads SGHRS; CDR2 reads YFSETQ. The V gene lost 4 bases and the J gene lost 6 bases, with 19 bases spanning the gap. This CDR3 has 16 residues. CDR3 in DNA: TGCGCCAGCAGCGCGGGAAACAGGGTGCGGGCCGGGGAGCTGTTTTTT. Translation: CASSAGNRVRAGELFF.

CDR3 region: CASSVENGGQDEQYF. In nucleotides, the CDR3 is TGTGCCAGCAGCGTAGAGAATGGGGGGCAGGACGAGCAGTACTTC. V and J are TRBV9 and TRBJ2-7; D is perhaps TRBD1 or TRBD2 (6 bases each). Germline loops: CDR1 SGDLS, CDR2 YYNGEE. V was pared by 0 bases and J by 5 bases, with 15 bases between. CDR3 length: 15 amino acids.

The gene calls are TRBV12-5 and TRBJ1-1; unclear D gene. Between the trimmed V and J ends, which lost 5 bases and 0 bases, there was a span of 7 bases. The CDR3 length is 13 residues. From germline, CDR1 is LGHNT and CDR2 FRNRAP. CDR3 sequence reads: CASGPRMNTEAFF. The CDR3 nucleotides are TGTGCTAGTGGTCCGCGGATGAACACTGAAGCTTTCTTT.

The rearrangement joins TRBV6-5 to TRBJ1-5; D gene uncertain. Germline V gene sequence: CDR1 MNHEY, CDR2 SVGAGI. Trimming took 2 bases from V and 5 from J, leaving 10 bases between them. This CDR3 comprises 14 residues. The CDR3, as DNA: TGTGCCAGCAGTTACCTGCGGGGTTATCAGCCCCAGCATTTT. Translation gives CASSYLRGYQPQHF.

This chain joins TRBV9 and TRBJ2-1, with 10 bases identical to TRBD2. V was clipped by 3 bases and J by 2 bases; unmatched bases: 8. This CDR3 has 17 amino acids. CDR1 is SGDLS, CDR2 YYNGEE, per germline. CDR3 DNA sequence: TGTGCCAGCAGCGCGGCCTGGGGACTAGCGACCTACAATGAGCAGTTCTTC. Amino acid sequence: CASSAAWGLATYNEQFF.

The table lists this clone with a count of one. The V gene is TRBV14, the J gene TRBJ1-1; TRBD1 might be the D (5 bases). The germline V gene encodes CDR1 SGHDN and CDR2 FVKESK. This CDR3 spans 14 amino acids. Trimming shortened V by 0 bases and J by 4 bases, and 9 bases separated the two germline ends. CDR3 region: CASSQDQGPTEAFF. In DNA, the CDR3 is TGTGCCAGCAGCCAAGATCAGGGCCCCACTGAAGCTTTCTTT.

The rearrangement uses TRBV27 and TRBJ1-2; unclear D gene. The V gene's germline CDR1 is MNHEY and CDR2 SMNVEV (reference sequence). V lost 10 bases and J lost 8, with 26 bases in between. The CDR3 loop spans 15 amino acids. The CDR3 protein is CATSKAGNRPPGYTF. In DNA form, the CDR3 reads TGTGCCACCTCCAAGGCCGGTAACCGGCCACCGGGCTACACCTTC.

The chain links TRBV5-6 to TRBJ1-5; 7 positions match TRBD1. V lost 4 bases, J lost 7 bases, and 8 bases stayed unmatched. Germline V lookup: CDR1 SGHDT, CDR2 YYEEEE. This CDR3 region has 14 residues. The CDR3 nucleotides read TGTGCCAGCAGCGGGGGGACAGACAGACAGCCCCAGCATTTT. This translates into CASSGGTDRQPQHF.

The J gene is TRBJ1-3, the V gene TRBV11-2; D is ambiguous. V lost 5 bases and J 0 bases, leaving 11 bases between the germline ends. Germline values: CDR1 SGHAT, CDR2 FQNNGV. The length of the CDR3 is 15 residues. CDR3 bases: TGTGCCAGCAGCACAACAGTTCTCTCTGGAAACACCATATATTTT. It is translated as CASSTTVLSGNTIYF.

V usage is TRBV10-3 and J usage is TRBJ1-2, with TRBD1 as a possible D gene (6 bases). The CDR3 loop spans 14 amino acids. V was shortened by 4 bases and J by 0 bases, with 9 bases between the two germline ends. Germline CDR1 is ENHRY and CDR2 is SYGVKD. The CDR3 DNA is TGTGCCATCAGTGGAGGGGGGTCTAACTATGGCTACACCTTC. Its protein product is CAISGGGSNYGYTF.

This sequence joins TRBV7-2 and TRBJ2-2, with D maybe TRBD2 (5 bases). The CDR3 sequence is 12 residues long. Trimming cost V 3 bases and J 6 bases, with 5 bases left between them. The germline V gene has CDR1 SGHTA and CDR2 FQGNSA. For the CDR3, the DNA is TGTGCCAGCAGCTTGGAGGCCGGGGAGCTGTTTTTT. Its protein is CASSLEAGELFF.

This rearrangement joins TRBV6-1 to TRBJ1-4; D uncertain. With 3 bases removed from V and 5 bases from J, the gap between germline ends came to 10 bases. The length of the CDR3 is 14 residues. Germline V gene sequence: CDR1 MNHNS, CDR2 SASEGT. CDR3 DNA: TGTGCCAGCAGTGATTTGTCTAGCAATGAAAAACTGTTTTTT. Protein product: CASSDLSSNEKLFF.

The V gene is TRBV13, the J gene TRBJ2-1; TRBD2 matches at 11 bases. V lost 5 bases and J lost 4; bases outside the gene matches: 4. CDR3 length: 15 residues. Germline V lookup: CDR1 PRHDT, CDR2 FYEKMQ (reference sequence). The DNA of the CDR3 is TGTGCCAGCAGCACCTTAGCGGGGGGGTACAATGAGCAGTTCTTC. This encodes CASSTLAGGYNEQFF.

The chain has TRBV10-1 and TRBJ2-3, with D possibly being TRBD1 (5 bases). Trimming shortened V by 3 bases and J by 0 bases, and 13 bases separated the two germline ends. Per the germline V gene, CDR1 is WNHNN and CDR2 is SYGVQD (reference sequence). The CDR3 spans 16 residues. The CDR3 region is CASSEEGAASTDTQYF. The CDR3 region has the DNA TGCGCCAGCAGTGAAGAAGGGGCGGCTAGCACAGATACGCAGTATTTT.

The chain employs TRBV27 and TRBJ1-6, with D perhaps matching TRBD1 (6 bases). Germline V lookup: CDR1 MNHEY, CDR2 SMNVEV (reference sequence). The CDR3 covers 14 residues. Trimming removed 6 bases at V and 5 bases at J, with 11 bases between. The CDR3 region is CASRPGADNSPLHF. The CDR3 nucleotides read TGTGCCAGCAGACCAGGGGCCGATAATTCACCCCTCCACTTT.

This rearrangement joins TRBV6-5 to TRBJ1-4, with D unresolved. Trimming removed 7 bases from V and 0 bases from J, with 12 bases in between. In germline, CDR1 is MNHEY, CDR2 SVGAGI. CDR3 length equals 15 residues. CDR3 sequence reads: CASTHPRATNEKLFF. CDR3 coding DNA: TGTGCCAGCACCCACCCCCGTGCAACTAATGAAAAACTGTTTTTT.

J is TRBJ1-1 and V is TRBV27; D may be TRBD1 (5 bases). Germline loops: CDR1 MNHEY, CDR2 SMNVEV (reference sequence). Trimming took 8 bases from V and 1 from J, leaving 11 bases between them. This CDR3 has 13 residues. Here the CDR3 DNA reads TGTGCCAGCCGTAACACAGGGAACACTGAAGCTTTCTTT. The encoded protein is CASRNTGNTEAFF.

The chain couples TRBV27 to TRBJ2-2; a weak D match, TRBD2 (6 bases). The germline V gene encodes CDR1 MNHEY and CDR2 SMNVEV (reference sequence). This CDR3 has 14 amino acids. V gave up 9 bases and J gave up 5 bases, with 16 bases separating them. The CDR3 DNA reads TGTGCCAGTTCCCCCAGGCGGGGTACCGGGGAGCTGTTTTTT. Amino acid sequence: CASSPRRGTGELFF.

Remarks on this clone: Different DNA sequences within this sample yield the same CDR3. The CDR3: CASSQERGGRGEQFF. In DNA, the CDR3 is TGCGCCAGCAGCCAAGAGCGGGGGGGCCGGGGGGAGCAGTTCTTC. V is TRBV4-1 and J is TRBJ2-1, with TRBD2 matching 9 bases. V lost 0 bases to trimming and J lost 10 bases; unmatched junction nucleotides: 7. CDR1 and CDR2 from the germline V gene are MGHRA and YSYEKL. The CDR3 runs to 15 residues.

The V gene is TRBV6-4, the J gene TRBJ2-3; 7 bases are a match to TRBD2. From germline, CDR1 is MRHNA and CDR2 SNTAGT. This CDR3 spans 15 amino acids. J was trimmed by 0 bases and V by 4 bases; bases with no gene match: 4. In nucleotides, the CDR3 is TGTGCCAGCAGTGTTAGCGGGCTTAGCACAGATACGCAGTATTTT. Its protein product is CASSVSGLSTDTQYF.

The chain uses TRBV10-2 and TRBJ2-1; TRBD2 is a possible D gene (6 bases). Trimming took off 0 bases at V and 7 bases at J, with 13 bases between the two ends. Per the germline V gene, CDR1 is WSHSY and CDR2 is SAAADI. This CDR3 spans 15 amino acids. CDR3 DNA: TGCGCCAGCAGTGAGTCTGGCGGGGTAGGTAATGAGCAGTTCTTC. Its translation: CASSESGGVGNEQFF.

This clone appeared a few times. The chain recombines TRBV6-6 with TRBJ2-2; D may be TRBD1 (5 bases). The CDR3 consists of 18 residues. The germline V gene has CDR1 MNHNY and CDR2 SVGAGI (reference sequence). Trimming removed 5 bases from V and 1 base from J, with 20 bases in between. The CDR3 protein is CASSPPTLSRGNTGELFF. Here the CDR3 DNA reads TGTGCCAGCAGTCCCCCCACCCTAAGTAGGGGGAACACCGGGGAGCTGTTTTTT.

In this sample, this clone turned up once. The V and J genes are TRBV2 and TRBJ1-1, with D unclear. The germline V and J ends were trimmed by 5 bases and 0 bases, with 10 bases remaining between them. Germline V gene lookup returns CDR1 SNHLY and CDR2 FYNNEI. The CDR3 has 14 amino acids. The CDR3 sequence: CASSNGWLNTEAFF. CDR3 nucleotides: TGTGCCAGCAGTAACGGATGGCTGAACACTGAAGCTTTCTTT.

The J gene is TRBJ2-7, the V gene TRBV5-1; 9 bases fit TRBD1. Looked up from germline, CDR1 is SGHRS and CDR2 is YFSETQ. With 3 bases clipped from V and 3 bases from J, the junction kept 7 bases outside the gene matches. CDR3 length: 15 residues. CDR3 coding DNA: TGCGCCAGCAGCTGGGCACCGGGACAGGGCTACGAGCAGTACTTC. It yields the protein CASSWAPGQGYEQYF.